Each of the 26 T cell receptor beta chains below was sequenced from the same sample in a study of blood T cell repertoires in COVID-19. Clones were read by immunoSEQ multiplex PCR, and TCRdb kept only the in-frame ones, dropping some. The sample lists some 130,000 clones, more than 70% seen once, with roughly 1.9% in the top ten. Sequenced input: peripheral blood. The origin of the receptors is a man in his 70s with acute or convalescent COVID-19.

This chain uses TRBV28 with TRBJ2-1; tentative D call: TRBD2 (5 bases). CDR1 MDHEN and CDR2 SYDVKM come from the germline V gene. V lost 7 bases, J lost 4 bases, and 14 bases lay in between. The length of the CDR3 is 14 residues. The CDR3 sequence is CASNPWRVYNEQFF. The CDR3 region has the DNA TGTGCCAGCAACCCATGGCGGGTATACAATGAGCAGTTCTTC.

The chain has TRBV7-2 and TRBJ1-5; 7 bases agree with TRBD1. Germline lookup yields CDR1 SGHTA and CDR2 FQGNSA. The CDR3 consists of 16 residues. V dropped 1 base and J dropped 0; count of bases not matched to a gene: 3. The CDR3 DNA sequence: TGTGCCAGCAGCTTAGAGGGACAGCTTAGCAATCAGCCCCAGCATTTT. Protein product: CASSLEGQLSNQPQHF.

This chain connects TRBV19 to TRBJ1-2; TRBD1 might be the D (6 bases). The CDR3 is 15 amino acids. V lost 7 bases and J 0 bases, leaving 15 bases between the germline ends. CDR1 and CDR2 (germline): LNHDA, SQIVND (reference sequence). The chain's CDR3 is CASILRGGTNYGYTF. CDR3 nucleotides: TGTGCCAGTATCCTGAGGGGGGGCACTAACTATGGCTACACCTTC. The variable domain in full, completed from reference TRBV19 and TRBJ1-2, reads DGGITQSPKYLFRKEGQNVTLSCEQNLNHDAMYWYRQDPGQGLRLIYYSQIVNDFQKGDIAEGYSVSREKKESFPLTVTSAQKNPTAFYLCASILRGGTNYGYTFGSGTRLTVV.

This chain links TRBV7-2 with TRBJ1-1, with TRBD1 identical over 7 bases. CDR1 SGHTA and CDR2 FQGNSA come from the germline V gene. This CDR3 has 15 amino acids. Trimming took 4 bases from V and 2 from J; bases not matched to a gene: 7. CDR3 DNA: TGTGCCAGCAGCTCGACAGGGTCGGCAAACACTGAAGCTTTCTTT. This sequence encodes CASSSTGSANTEAFF.

This rearrangement joins TRBV5-1 to TRBJ1-5, with D unresolved. The CDR3 totals 15 residues. The germline gives CDR1 SGHRS, CDR2 YFSETQ. The ends were cut back, 0 bases at V and 0 bases at J, with 7 bases in the middle. The CDR3: CASSLVGDSNQPQHF. The CDR3 region has the DNA TGCGCCAGCAGCTTGGTGGGCGATAGCAATCAGCCCCAGCATTTT.

The chain joins TRBV28 to TRBJ1-2, with a tentative D call TRBD1 (5 bases). The germline V gene encodes CDR1 MDHEN and CDR2 SYDVKM. V was cut by 0 bases and J by 8 bases, with 13 bases left in between. This CDR3 comprises 14 residues. The CDR3 nucleotides read TGTGCCAGCAGTTTATGGGCGGGGCTTGACGGCTACACCTTC. Its translation is CASSLWAGLDGYTF.

The rearrangement links TRBV6-5 to TRBJ1-2, with TRBD1 matching over 10 bases. The CDR3 sequence is 14 residues long. Per the germline V gene, CDR1 is MNHEY and CDR2 is SVGAGI. With 6 bases clipped from V and 4 bases from J, the junction kept 5 bases outside the gene matches. The CDR3 protein is CASRPGTGAYGYTF. CDR3 DNA: TGTGCCAGCAGACCCGGGACAGGGGCCTATGGCTACACCTTC.

The chain employs TRBV27 and TRBJ1-1, with D tentatively TRBD1 (5 bases). The CDR3 is made up of 16 amino acids. V shed 0 bases and J shed 2 bases, with 13 bases lying between them. Germline-derived CDR1 and CDR2 are MNHEY and SMNVEV (reference sequence). The CDR3 DNA sequence: TGTGCCAGCAGTTTATCGAGCGGGGCGGTAAACACTGAAGCTTTCTTT. Its protein product is CASSLSSGAVNTEAFF.

The chain employs TRBV23-1 and TRBJ1-5; TRBD1 matches at 11 bases. TRBV23-1 has ORF status, its function being uncertain. V was pared by 6 bases and J by 2 bases, with 21 bases of the junction left unmatched. The CDR3 is made up of 21 amino acids. The CDR3 loop is CASSPTRPSDRGRGGNQPQHF. CDR3 in DNA: TGCGCCAGCAGCCCGACCAGGCCCTCGGACAGGGGGCGGGGAGGCAATCAGCCCCAGCATTTT.

The gene calls are TRBV3-1 (or the pseudogene TRBV3-2) and TRBJ2-2, with no clear D. The germline gives CDR1 LGHDT, CDR2 YNNKEL (reference sequence). V was pared by 5 bases and J by 7 bases, with 8 bases between. The CDR3 length is 12 residues. This CDR3 reads CASSFSIGELFF. As DNA, the CDR3 is TGTGCCAGCAGCTTTAGCATCGGGGAGCTGTTTTTT.

This clone appeared a single time. The chain uses TRBV5-4 and TRBJ2-7; TRBD1 is a possible D gene (6 bases). V dropped 2 bases and J dropped 0 bases, with 9 bases sitting between them. The germline V gene encodes CDR1 SGHNT and CDR2 YYREEE (reference sequence). The CDR3 consists of 14 residues. CDR3 region: CASSFGDNSYEQYF. CDR3 DNA sequence: TGTGCCAGCAGCTTTGGGGACAACTCCTACGAGCAGTACTTC.

The genes are TRBV6-4 and TRBJ2-1; TRBD1 matches 9 bases. Germline assignment: CDR1 MRHNA and CDR2 SNTAGT. J was trimmed by 6 bases and V by 4 bases; bases with no gene match: 7. The CDR3 loop spans 15 amino acids. The CDR3 here is CASSAGTGFSNEQFF. The CDR3 DNA follows: TGTGCCAGCAGTGCCGGGACAGGGTTCTCCAATGAGCAGTTCTTC.

This chain links TRBV19 with TRBJ2-3; D perhaps matches TRBD2 (5 bases). CDR3 length: 15 residues. Trimming shortened V by 1 base and J by 3 bases, and 11 bases separated the two germline ends. CDR1 and CDR2 from the germline V gene are LNHDA and SQIVND (reference sequence). CDR3 loop: CASSIGGRRTDTQYF. In nucleotides, the CDR3 is TGTGCCAGTAGTATAGGAGGAAGGAGGACAGATACGCAGTATTTT.

This rearrangement joins TRBV27 to TRBJ2-7; D perhaps matches TRBD2 (5 bases). The CDR3 is made up of 14 amino acids. Trimming took 1 base from V and 0 from J, leaving 7 bases between them. Germline CDR1 reads MNHEY; CDR2 reads SMNVEV (reference sequence). CDR3 in DNA: TGTGCCAGCAGTTTATACGAGGGCTCCTACGAGCAGTACTTC. Its translation is CASSLYEGSYEQYF.

The chain employs TRBV2 and TRBJ2-5, with 8 nucleotides matching TRBD2. This CDR3 contains 16 residues. Germline assignment: CDR1 SNHLY and CDR2 FYNNEI. V lost 5 bases and J lost 4; bases outside the gene matches: 12. The CDR3 sequence is CASSPGTSREAETQYF. The CDR3 nucleotides are TGTGCCAGCAGTCCCGGGACTAGTAGAGAGGCAGAGACCCAGTACTTC.

The rearrangement uses TRBV2 and TRBJ2-1, with 13 bases identical to TRBD2. V shed 1 base and J 6 bases; nucleotides not matched to a gene: 3. Per germline, CDR1 SNHLY and CDR2 FYNNEI. The CDR3 totals 16 residues. CDR3 sequence: CASSEVGLAGPNEQFF. As DNA, the CDR3 is TGTGCCAGCAGTGAAGTGGGACTAGCGGGGCCCAATGAGCAGTTCTTC. The variable domain in full, with the rest retrieved from reference TRBV2 and TRBJ2-1, is EPEVTQTPSHQVTQMGQEVILRCVPISNHLYFYWYRQILGQKVEFLVSFYNNEISEKSEIFDDQFSVERPDGSNFTLKIRSTKLEDSAMYFCASSEVGLAGPNEQFFGPGTRLTVL.

The genes are TRBV7-3 and TRBJ2-3; TRBD2 agrees at 10 bases. Germline assignment: CDR1 SGHTA and CDR2 FQGTGA. This CDR3 comprises 15 residues. Trimming cost V 5 bases and J 2 bases; bases outside gene matches: 4. The CDR3 region is CASSPSGGYTDTQYF. DNA for the CDR3: TGTGCCAGCAGCCCTAGCGGGGGATACACAGATACGCAGTATTTT. The full variable domain, with the rest looked up from reference TRBV7-3 and TRBJ2-3, is GAGVSQTPSNKVTEKGKYVELRCDPISGHTALYWYRQSLGQGPEFLIYFQGTGAADDSGLPNDRFFAVRPEGSVSTLKIQRTERGDSAVYLCASSPSGGYTDTQYFGPGTRLTVL.

This clone was counted a single time. The chain recombines TRBV7-9 with TRBJ1-1, with a tentative D call TRBD1 (5 bases). Germline V gene data show CDR1 as SEHNR and CDR2 as FQNEAQ (reference sequence). The CDR3 sequence is 13 residues long. Trimming removed 8 bases from V and 3 bases from J, with 13 bases in between. CDR3 nucleotide sequence: TGTGCCAGCCGTTCATGGGGGGACACTGAAGCTTTCTTT. This encodes CASRSWGDTEAFF.

The chain combines TRBV5-1 with TRBJ1-1; unclear D gene. In germline, CDR1 is SGHRS, CDR2 YFSETQ. Trimming took 0 bases from V and 2 from J, leaving 14 bases between them. The CDR3 length is 16 residues. CDR3 nucleotides: TGCGCCAGCAGCTTGGGACTCCCGGGTCCCAACACTGAAGCTTTCTTT. It is translated as CASSLGLPGPNTEAFF. The variable domain in full, with the rest retrieved from reference TRBV5-1 and TRBJ1-1, is KAGVTQTPRYLIKTRGQQVTLSCSPISGHRSVSWYQQTPGQGLQFLFEYFSETQRNKGNFPGRFSGRQFSNSRSEMNVSTLELGDSALYLCASSLGLPGPNTEAFFGQGTRLTVV.

This clone was seen once. The rearrangement links TRBV7-9 to TRBJ1-1; D is uncertain. The V end lost 9 bases, the J end lost 6 bases, and 8 bases lay between the germline ends. Germline V lookup: CDR1 SEHNR, CDR2 FQNEAQ (reference sequence). The CDR3 has 10 residues. Here the CDR3 reads CARHQPEAFF. The CDR3 nucleotides read TGTGCCAGACACCAACCTGAAGCTTTCTTT.

This chain links TRBV23-1 with TRBJ1-1; tentative D call: TRBD1 (6 bases). TRBV23-1 is reported as an ORF; its role is uncertain. The CDR3 is 13 residues long. Trimming shortened V by 3 bases and J by 5 bases, and 10 bases separated the two germline ends. The CDR3 nucleotides are TGCGCCAGCAGTCAGGGGGCAGTTACTGAAGCTTTCTTT. It encodes CASSQGAVTEAFF.

The chain joins TRBV4-1 to TRBJ2-3, with D maybe TRBD2 (6 bases). V was trimmed by 3 bases and J by 2 bases, leaving 12 bases between them. CDR3 length equals 15 residues. Per germline, CDR1 MGHRA and CDR2 YSYEKL. DNA of the CDR3: TGCGCCAGCAGCCAGGATAGCGGAACCACAGATACGCAGTATTTT. Its translation is CASSQDSGTTDTQYF.

The V gene is TRBV30, the J gene TRBJ1-1; perhaps TRBD1 as D (5 bases). V was trimmed by 0 bases and J by 4 bases, leaving 9 bases between them. The CDR3 extends over 13 amino acids. Germline assignment: CDR1 GTSNPN and CDR2 SVGIG (reference sequence). CDR3 residues: CAWSVWGVTEAFF. The CDR3 bases are TGTGCCTGGAGTGTATGGGGGGTCACTGAAGCTTTCTTT.

The CDR3 is CASSSQYGYTF. CDR3 sequence (DNA): TGTGCCAGCAGCTCACAGTATGGCTACACCTTC. This sequence joins TRBV28 and TRBJ1-2; D is unclear. The germline V and J ends were trimmed by 6 bases and 5 bases, with 7 bases remaining between them. The CDR3 runs to 11 residues. Germline lookup yields CDR1 MDHEN and CDR2 SYDVKM.

The gene calls are TRBV18 and TRBJ1-5; 9 bases fit TRBD1. V shed 3 bases, J shed 5 bases, and the junction held 8 bases outside the gene matches. Germline V gene sequence: CDR1 KGHSH, CDR2 LQKENI. This CDR3 region has 16 residues. The chain's CDR3 is CASSPGTGPIYQPQHF. In DNA form, the CDR3 reads TGTGCCAGCTCACCTGGGACAGGGCCTATTTATCAGCCCCAGCATTTT.

The J gene is TRBJ1-6, the V gene TRBV7-7; 9 bases match TRBD1. The CDR3 runs 13 residues. The germline gives CDR1 SSHAT, CDR2 FNYEAQ (reference sequence). The CDR3 nucleotides are TGTGCTAACCGGGACAGGGTACAGTCACCCCTCCACTTT. Its protein product is CANRDRVQSPLHF. The full variable domain, its missing parts supplied by reference TRBV7-7 and TRBJ1-6, is GAGVSQSPRYKVTKRGQDVTLRCDPISSHATLYWYQQALGQGPEFLTYFNYEAQPDKSGLPSDRFSAERPEGSISTLTIQRTEQRDSAMYRCANRDRVQSPLHFGNGTRLTVT.